The TCR beta chain under discussion was sequenced for a study of T cells in Graves' hyperthyroidism and ophthalmopathy. Study findings and constraints: In the analysis, a 13 V-J model separated ophthalmopathy from stable hyperthyroidism. Ophthalmopathy onset followed model prediction by a median around six months.

Clinical symptoms, serum thyroxine, TRAb, thyroid ultrasound and orbital computed tomography informed diagnoses. Fresh peripheral blood, about 9.6 ml, yielded the PBMCs. About this clonotype itself: Its antigen is as yet unknown.

RNA transcripts were the template for amplifying TCR beta CDR3 regions. First-round RT-PCR with HTBI primers amplified the TCR CDR3 region. TCRdb used MiXCR to reprocess the multiplex PCR reads, holding one entry per CDR3 protein. The table lists hundreds of thousands of distinct CDR3 sequences, approximately 20% of them singletons. The CDR3 is made up of 16 amino acids. V shed 2 bases and J shed 0 bases, with 14 bases lying between them. The V gene's germline CDR1 is GTSNPN and CDR2 SVGIG (reference sequence). The V gene is TRBV30, the J gene TRBJ1-3; D is unclear. Sequences were obtained from blood. The origin of this receptor is a woman aged 18-29 years with Graves' hyperthyroidism. Written as DNA, the CDR3 is TGTGCCTGGAGTCGAACGGGGTATTTCTCTGGAAACACCATATATTTT. Its translation: CAWSRTGYFSGNTIYF.